This T cell receptor beta chain was recorded in a study of T cell responses to AZD1222 COVID-19 vaccine. Germline V gives CDR1 SGHDT, CDR2 YYEEEE. Between the trimmed V and J ends, which lost 0 bases and 2 bases, there was a span of 4 bases. This CDR3 is built from 13 residues. Produced via immunoSEQ multiplex PCR; TCRdb's table is partial and in-frame only. The sample lists around 110,000 clones, less than 90% occurring once. Worth noting for this clone: Its specificity is not known. Other DNA sequences in this specimen translate into the identical CDR3.

Study-wide results and limits: Regions left unmutated in variants are reportedly the target of nearly half of spike-specific TCRs. An increase in Spike-specific TCR breadth and depth was observed after two AZD1222 doses.

The source is an adult in good health. V gene TRBV5-6 combines with J gene TRBJ2-3; no clear D gene. Here the sequenced sample was peripheral blood, taken on day 0 of AZD1222 vaccination. The CDR3 is CASSLGSTDTQYF. The CDR3 DNA reads as TGTGCCAGCAGCTTGGGCTCCACAGATACGCAGTATTTT.